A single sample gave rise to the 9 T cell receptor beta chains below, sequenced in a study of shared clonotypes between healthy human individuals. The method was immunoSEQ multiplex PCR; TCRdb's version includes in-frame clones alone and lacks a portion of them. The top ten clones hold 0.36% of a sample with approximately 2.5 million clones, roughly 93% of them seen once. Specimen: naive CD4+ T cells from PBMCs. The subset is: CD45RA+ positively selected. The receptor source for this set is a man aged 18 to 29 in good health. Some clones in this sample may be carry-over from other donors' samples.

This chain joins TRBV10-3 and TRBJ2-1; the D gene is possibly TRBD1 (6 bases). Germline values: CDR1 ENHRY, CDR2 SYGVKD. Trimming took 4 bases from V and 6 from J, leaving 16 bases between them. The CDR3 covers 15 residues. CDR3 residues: CAISGQALRGNEQFF. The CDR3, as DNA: TGTGCCATCAGTGGACAGGCCCTCAGGGGCAATGAGCAGTTCTTC.

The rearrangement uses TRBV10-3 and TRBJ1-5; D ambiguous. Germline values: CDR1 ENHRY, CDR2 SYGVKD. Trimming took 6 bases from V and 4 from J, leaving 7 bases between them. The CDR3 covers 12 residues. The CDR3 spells CAISQINQPQHF. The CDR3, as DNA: TGTGCCATCAGCCAGATAAATCAGCCCCAGCATTTT.

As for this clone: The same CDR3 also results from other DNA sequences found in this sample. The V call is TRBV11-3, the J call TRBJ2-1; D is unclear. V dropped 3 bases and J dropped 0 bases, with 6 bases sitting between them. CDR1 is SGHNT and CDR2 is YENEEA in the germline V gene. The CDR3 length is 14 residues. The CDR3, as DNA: TGTGCCAGCAGCTTGGCCGGCTCCTACAATGAGCAGTTCTTC. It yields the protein CASSLAGSYNEQFF.

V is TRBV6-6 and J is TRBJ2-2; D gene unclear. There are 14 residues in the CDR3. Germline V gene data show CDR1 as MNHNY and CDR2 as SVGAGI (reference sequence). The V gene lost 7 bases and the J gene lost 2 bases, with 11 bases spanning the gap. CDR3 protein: CASTQAINTGELFF. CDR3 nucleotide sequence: TGTGCCAGCACCCAGGCGATTAACACCGGGGAGCTGTTTTTT.

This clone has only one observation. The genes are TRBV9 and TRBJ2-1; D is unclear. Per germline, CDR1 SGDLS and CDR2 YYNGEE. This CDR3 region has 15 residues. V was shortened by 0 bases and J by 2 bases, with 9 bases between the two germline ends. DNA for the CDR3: TGTGCCAGCAGCGTAGACTTGCTCGCCTACAATGAGCAGTTCTTC. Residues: CASSVDLLAYNEQFF.

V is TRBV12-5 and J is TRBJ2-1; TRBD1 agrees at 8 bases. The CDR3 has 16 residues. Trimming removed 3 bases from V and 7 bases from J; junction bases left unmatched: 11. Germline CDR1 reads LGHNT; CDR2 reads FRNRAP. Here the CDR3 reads CASGLTTGGSWNEQFF. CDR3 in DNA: TGTGCTAGTGGTTTAACAACAGGGGGATCGTGGAATGAGCAGTTCTTC. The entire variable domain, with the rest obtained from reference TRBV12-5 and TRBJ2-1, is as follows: DARVTQTPRHKVTEMGQEVTMRCQPILGHNTVFWYRQTMMQGLELLAYFRNRAPLDDSGMPKDRFSAEMPDATLATLKIQPSEPRDSAVYFCASGLTTGGSWNEQFFGPGTRLTVL.

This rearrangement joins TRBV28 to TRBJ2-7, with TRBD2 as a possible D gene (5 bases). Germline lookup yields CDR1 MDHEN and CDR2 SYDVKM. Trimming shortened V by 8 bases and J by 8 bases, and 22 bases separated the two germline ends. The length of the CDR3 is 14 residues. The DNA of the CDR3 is TGTGCCAGCGCTAGGACCCCTCGGGGTGGCAAGCAGTACTTC. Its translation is CASARTPRGGKQYF.

CDR3 DNA: TGTGCCAGCAGCTTAACAGCTAGCGGGAGGGTAGACAACGAGCAGTACTTC. This gives the protein CASSLTASGRVDNEQYF. The chain is built from TRBV7-9 and TRBJ2-7; 12 nucleotides agree with TRBD2. The germline CDR1 and CDR2 sequences are SEHNR and FQNEAQ (reference sequence). The CDR3 consists of 17 residues. Trimming at V came to 2 bases and at J to 5 bases, leaving 10 bases not matched to a gene.

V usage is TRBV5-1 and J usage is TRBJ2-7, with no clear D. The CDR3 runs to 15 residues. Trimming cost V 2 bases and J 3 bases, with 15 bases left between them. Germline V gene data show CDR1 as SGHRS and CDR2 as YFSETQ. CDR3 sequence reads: CASSLIEQASYEQYF. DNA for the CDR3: TGCGCCAGCAGCTTAATTGAACAAGCCAGCTACGAGCAGTACTTC.